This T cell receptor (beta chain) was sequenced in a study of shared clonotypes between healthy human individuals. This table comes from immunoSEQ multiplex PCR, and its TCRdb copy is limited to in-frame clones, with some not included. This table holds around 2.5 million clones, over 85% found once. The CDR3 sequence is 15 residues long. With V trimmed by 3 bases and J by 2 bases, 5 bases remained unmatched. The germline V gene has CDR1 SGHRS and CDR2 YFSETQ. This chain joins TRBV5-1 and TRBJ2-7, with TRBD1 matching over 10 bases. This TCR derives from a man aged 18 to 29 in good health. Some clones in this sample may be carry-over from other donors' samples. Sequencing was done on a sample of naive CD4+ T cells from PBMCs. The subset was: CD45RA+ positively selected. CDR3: CASSSTTGGTYEQYF. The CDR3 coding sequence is TGCGCCAGCAGCTCGACGACAGGGGGCACCTACGAGCAGTACTTC.